This T cell receptor (beta chain) appears in the sequencing data of a study of blood T cell repertoires in COVID-19 (dated by TCRdb to about 2020). About the study as a whole: Samples covering the acute and convalescent phases of COVID-19 were provided by collaborators in the United States, Italy and Spain. Where available, HLA class I and class II types were taken from metadata supplied by the sample provider and were not determined by assay-based typing. Samples came from the ongoing ImmuneRACE study (first 160 participants) plus 1,254 subjects from 6 global collaborators. The dataset comprised deeply sampled blood TCRbeta repertoires from subjects exposed to, actively infected with, or recovered from COVID-19. The repertoires were released in a freely available public database intended as a resource for research on the immune response to SARS-CoV-2. The prospective study material was composed of cDNA or gDNA derived from T cells, B-cell-depleted T cells, or PBMCs. Sample metadata almost always included a de-identified subject ID, COVID-19 status, age in years and sex. Overall study results and their limits: The amount of clinical and demographic metadata varied by source and participant and was provided uncurated.

Collaborating institutions collected whole blood in K2EDTA tubes following their own protocols. For TCRbeta analysis, collaborators shipped samples as frozen whole blood, isolated PBMCs, or DNA extracted from either of those sample types. Worth noting for this clone: Its antigen has not been determined. No much larger clone is present one base from it, and per-base qualities are unavailable.

V is shortened by 3 bases, J by 10 bases, and the region joining them spans 17 bases. Spanning cysteine to phenylalanine, the CDR3 consists of 15 amino acids. Here the CDR3 DNA is all that survives: 45 bases in frame from base 1. Reading the germline V gene gives CDR1 KGHDR and CDR2 SFDVKD. TCRbeta CDR3 regions were amplified from genomic DNA using the immunoSEQ Assay, a bias-controlled multiplex PCR. Processing in the source paper ran as follows. Within the assay, amplification of reference gene primers was used to estimate how many nucleated cells each sample contained. To quantify the absolute abundance of each unique TCRbeta CDR3 rearrangement, sequence reads were collapsed and filtered. For each sample, productive Simpson clonality was calculated as the square root of Simpson's diversity index over productive rearrangements. TCRdb holds this immuneACCESS table with in-frame rearrangements only. Some clones are missing; in checked studies, unresolved V genes explain under half, and the rest has no known cause. The DNA gave D and trimming, while V, J and clone size come from that table. This sample lists around 320,000 clones; almost 85% were detected once. The top ten clones comprise around 6.9% of the sample.

Here the chain combines TRBV24-1 and TRBJ1-4; matching of 6 bases hints at TRBD1 as the D gene. The sequencing sample was made of peripheral blood. The sequence was collected from a human donor in a cohort sampled during active COVID-19. In nucleotide form, the sequence is TGTGCCACCAGTGATCCTGGACAGCCGATGGGAAAACTGTTTTTT. This yields the protein CATSDPGQPMGKLFF.